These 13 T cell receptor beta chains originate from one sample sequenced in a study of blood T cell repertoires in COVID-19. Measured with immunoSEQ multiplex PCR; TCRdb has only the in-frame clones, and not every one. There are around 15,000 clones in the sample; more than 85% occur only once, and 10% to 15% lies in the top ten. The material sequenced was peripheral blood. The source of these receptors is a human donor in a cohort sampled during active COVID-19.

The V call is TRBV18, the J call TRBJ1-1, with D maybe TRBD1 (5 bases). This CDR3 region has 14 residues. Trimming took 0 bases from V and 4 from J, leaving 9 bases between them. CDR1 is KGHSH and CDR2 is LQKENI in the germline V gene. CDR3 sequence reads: CASSPPSGGTEAFF. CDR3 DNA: TGTGCCAGCTCACCACCTTCGGGGGGCACTGAAGCTTTCTTT.

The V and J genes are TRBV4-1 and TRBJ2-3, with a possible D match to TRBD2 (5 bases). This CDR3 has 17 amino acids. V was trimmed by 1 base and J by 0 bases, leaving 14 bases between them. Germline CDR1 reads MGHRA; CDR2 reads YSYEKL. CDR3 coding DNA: TGCGCCAGCAGCCAAGTTGGGAGCCGCCCTAGCACAGATACGCAGTATTTT. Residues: CASSQVGSRPSTDTQYF.

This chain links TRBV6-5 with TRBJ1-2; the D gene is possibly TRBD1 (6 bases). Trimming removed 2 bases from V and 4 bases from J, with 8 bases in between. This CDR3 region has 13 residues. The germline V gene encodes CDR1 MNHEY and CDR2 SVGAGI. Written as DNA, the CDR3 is TGTGCCAGCAGTTACACAGGGACCTATGGCTACACCTTC. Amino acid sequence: CASSYTGTYGYTF.

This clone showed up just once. CDR3: CASSSGQGYSGNTIYF. The CDR3 DNA reads as TGTGCCAGCAGCTCAGGACAGGGTTACTCTGGAAACACCATATATTTT. The rearrangement joins TRBV7-2 to TRBJ1-3, with 8 nucleotides matching TRBD1. In germline, CDR1 is SGHTA, CDR2 FQGNSA. This CDR3 has 16 residues. After removal of 4 bases from V and 0 bases from J, the junction contained 5 bases not matched to a gene. Full variable domain (outside the CDR3, taken from reference TRBV7-2 and TRBJ1-3): GAGVSQSPSNKVTEKGKDVELRCDPISGHTALYWYRQSLGQGLEFLIYFQGNSAPDKSGLPSDRFSAERTGGSVSTLTIQRTQQEDSAVYLCASSSGQGYSGNTIYFGEGSWLTVV.

Written as DNA, the CDR3 is TGTGCCACCAGTGACCCTGGACAGTCGCCCAATGAGCAGTTCTTC. Translation: CATSDPGQSPNEQFF. The rearrangement joins TRBV24-1 to TRBJ2-1; D is perhaps TRBD1 (6 bases). The germline CDR1 and CDR2 sequences are KGHDR and SFDVKD. With 4 bases removed from V and 6 bases from J, the gap between germline ends came to 15 bases. The length of the CDR3 is 15 residues.

The DNA for the CDR3 is TGTGCCAGCAGCTTAGCGGTATGGCAGGGGGCCTTCTCTGGAAACACCATATATTTT. Protein sequence: CASSLAVWQGAFSGNTIYF. The rearrangement links TRBV7-8 to TRBJ1-3; 8 bases are shared with TRBD1. This CDR3 has 19 amino acids. The V and J ends lost 0 bases and 0 bases, in that order; junction bases with no gene match: 10. Germline V gene lookup returns CDR1 SGHVS and CDR2 FQNEAQ.

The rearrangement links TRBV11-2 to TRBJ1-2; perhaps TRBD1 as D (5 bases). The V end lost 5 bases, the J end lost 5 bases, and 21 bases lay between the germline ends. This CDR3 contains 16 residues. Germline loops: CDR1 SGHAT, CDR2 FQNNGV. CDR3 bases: TGTGCCAGCAGCGTGTCCAAGGCGGGGGGGAGGTATGGCTACACCTTC. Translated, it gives CASSVSKAGGRYGYTF.

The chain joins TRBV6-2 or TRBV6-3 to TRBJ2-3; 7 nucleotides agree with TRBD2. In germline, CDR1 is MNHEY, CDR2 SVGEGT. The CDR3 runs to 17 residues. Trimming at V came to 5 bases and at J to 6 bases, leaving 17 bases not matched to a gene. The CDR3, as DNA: TGTGCCAGCAGTGGCCTAGGGACTACCCCTGCGGTGGATACGCAGTATTTT. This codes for CASSGLGTTPAVDTQYF.

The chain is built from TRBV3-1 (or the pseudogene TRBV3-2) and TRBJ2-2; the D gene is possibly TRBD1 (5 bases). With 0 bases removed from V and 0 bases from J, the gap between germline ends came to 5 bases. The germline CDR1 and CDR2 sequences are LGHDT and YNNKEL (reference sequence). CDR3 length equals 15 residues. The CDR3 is CASSQDRANTGELFF. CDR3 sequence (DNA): TGTGCCAGCAGCCAAGACAGGGCGAACACCGGGGAGCTGTTTTTT.

Here the CDR3 DNA reads TGCGCCAGCAGCAACCCTCCCCCGGGGGGGGACTACGAGCAGTACTTC. Protein sequence: CASSNPPPGGDYEQYF. The chain couples TRBV5-1 to TRBJ2-7, with 8 bases matching TRBD2. Germline CDR1 and CDR2: SGHRS and YFSETQ. Unmatched junction bases numbered 12, after V lost 4 bases and J lost 3 bases. The CDR3 has 16 residues.

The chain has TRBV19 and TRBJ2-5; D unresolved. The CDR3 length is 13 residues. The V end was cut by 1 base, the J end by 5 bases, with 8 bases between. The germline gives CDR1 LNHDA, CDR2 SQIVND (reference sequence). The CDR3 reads CASSIVSTETQYF. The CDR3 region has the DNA TGTGCCAGTAGTATAGTTAGCACCGAGACCCAGTACTTC.

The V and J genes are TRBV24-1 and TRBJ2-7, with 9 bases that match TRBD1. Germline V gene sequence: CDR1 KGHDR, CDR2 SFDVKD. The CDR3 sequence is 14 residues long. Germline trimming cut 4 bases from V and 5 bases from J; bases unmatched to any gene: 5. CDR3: CATSDTGTGNEQYF. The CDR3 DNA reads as TGTGCCACCAGTGACACCGGGACAGGGAACGAGCAGTACTTC.

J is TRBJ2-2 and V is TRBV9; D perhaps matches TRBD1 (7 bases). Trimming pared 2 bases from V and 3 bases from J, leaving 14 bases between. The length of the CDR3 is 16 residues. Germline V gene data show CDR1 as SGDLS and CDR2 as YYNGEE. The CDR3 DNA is TGTGCCAGCAGCGTTCGGCAGGGGGGTTACACCGGGGAGCTGTTTTTT. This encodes CASSVRQGGYTGELFF.